Included here is one TCR beta chain sequence, with context. The clone's antigen remains unknown. No much larger clonotype is one base removed from it; base qualities were not supplied. V lost 10 bases and J lost 4 bases, and the count of bases not matched to a germline gene is 12. The CDR3 sequence holds 15 residues, the cysteine and phenylalanine included. Kept here is only the CDR3 DNA, which spans 45 bases and is read in frame from base 1. The germline V gene specifies ENHRY as CDR1 and SYGVKD as CDR2. RNA was extracted using the RNeasy kit, and about 0.45 to 1 ug of the RNA was reverse transcribed with random hexamers. The immunoSEQ multiplex PCR assay, covering 54 Vbeta and 13 Jbeta segments, was used to amplify TCR beta CDR3 regions. PCR amplification bias was corrected by using a synthetic template baseline for primer optimization and computational correction. As for how the authors treated the data: Reads were annotated to V, D and J genes per IMGT and analyzed with immunoSEQ Analyzer, keeping only productive sequences. Clonality was calculated as one minus the Shannon entropy normalized by log2 of the number of productive unique sequences. For each patient and control, public and private clones were evaluated within the 100 most prevalent clones. Clones were defined as Susac-specific when absent from the healthy and MS cohorts, from about 970 published viral clones and from other ImmuneACCESS disease sequences. The public reads were reprocessed in TCRdb via fastp at Q25 and MiXCR, keeping in-frame beta chains. Each entry merges the rows of one CDR3 protein and shows their most common DNA and genes. The V and J calls were not made by the authors but by TCRdb's processing. In all, the sample holds 130,000 or so distinct CDR3 sequences, and 80% to 85% of those were seen once. The ten largest clones add up to around 0.49% of the sample.

This entry comes from a study of CD8 T cells in Susac syndrome (dated by TCRdb to the late 2010s). Context from the whole study: Whether CD8+ T cell activation and differentiation in Susac syndrome was antigen driven was tested using repertoire sequencing. CD8+ T cell repertoire clonality was compared between some 12 healthy donors, approximately 14 Susac syndrome patients and approximately 16 multiple sclerosis patients.

Peripheral blood CD8+ and CD4+ T cells from healthy donors, Susac syndrome patients and multiple sclerosis patients were profiled by high-throughput TCR beta sequencing. Treatment-naive patients with stable or active relapsing-remitting disease fulfilling revised McDonald criteria were used as multiple sclerosis controls. Bulk CD8+ and CD4+ T cells were purified by magnetic negative isolation, while CD8+ TEMRA cells were enriched using FACS. Blood was drawn into EDTA tubes, processed within 24 hours, and PBMCs were isolated by density gradient centrifugation. PBMCs intended for TCR sequencing were cryopreserved in liquid nitrogen and thawed later in a water bath at 37 degrees C. A purity of at least 90% was achieved for sorted or isolated CD4+, CD8+ and CD8+ TEMRA cells. Study-level results and caveats: The number of individuals in the TCR sequencing and HLA analysis was recognized as being relatively small.

Material: CD8+ T cells from PBMCs. The TCR originated in a human donor with multiple sclerosis. The rearrangement joined TRBV10-3 to TRBJ2-2; TRBD1 agrees with 7 junctional bases. The nucleotide sequence reads TGTGCCACCATCAGGGGGTTTCGTGGCACCGGGGAGCTGTTTTTT. Its amino acids are CATIRGFRGTGELFF.